Listed below are T cell receptor beta chains from one sample, sequenced in a study of metastatic and nonmetastatic thyroid tumors. TCRdb re-called the PCR reads through MiXCR. This table holds roughly 4,900 clones, over 25% found once. The sample was adjacent normal tissue. The source is a female donor with papillary thyroid cancer or a benign thyroid nodule (not recorded which). Some clones in this sample may be carry-over from other donors' samples. Both conserved end residues are part of each CDR3. The order of the fields is D gene, CDR3 length, V gene, J gene, clone size, CDR3 DNA, CDR3 protein. A D gene is named only where the DNA matches it firmly. Expanded clones are given a class, and other clones once, few, many or no size at all.

>TRBD1|15|TRBV6-6|TRBJ1-1|NA
TGTGCCAGCAGTTACTCGACCACAGGGGGGCCTGAAGCTTTCTTT
CASSYSTTGGPEAFF
>NA|16|TRBV6-1|TRBJ1-5|NA
TGTGCCAGCAGTGTTGGGGGGAGCGGGTCTAGACAGCCCCAGCATTTT
CASSVGGSGSRQPQHF
>NA|13|TRBV5-1|TRBJ2-7|NA
TGCGCCAGCAGCTTGTGGACCTCCTACGAGCAGTACTTC
CASSLWTSYEQYF
>NA|16|TRBV28|TRBJ1-5|few
TGTGCCAGCAGTTTCCTAGGGAGTGGCAGCAATCAGCCCCAGCATTTT
CASSFLGSGSNQPQHF
>NA|13|TRBV5-6|TRBJ1-2|once
TGTGCCAGCAGCAAACCCTCAGCTTATGGCTACACCTTC
CASSKPSAYGYTF
>NA|15|TRBV6-1|TRBJ1-2|NA
TGTGCCAGCAGTCTCCGGGACATCCCTAACTATGGCTACACCTTC
CASSLRDIPNYGYTF
>TRBD1|14|TRBV6-1|TRBJ1-1|few
TGTGCCAGCAGTATCTGGACAGGCGCCACTGAAGCTTTCTTT
CASSIWTGATEAFF
>NA|16|TRBV5-1|TRBJ2-6|NA
TGCGCCAGCAGCTTGAGAACCTCCTCTGGGGCCAACGTCCTGACTTTC
CASSLRTSSGANVLTF
>NA|13|TRBV10-2|TRBJ1-4|medium-sized
TGCGCCAGCAGTGAGAGTAAGGGTCCGGTTCGGTTTTTT
CASSESKGPVRFF
>NA|13|TRBV11-2|TRBJ2-3|medium-sized
TGTGCCAGCAGCTTCGGGACGAGTGATACGCAGTATTTT
CASSFGTSDTQYF
>TRBD2|18|TRBV12-3/TRBV12-4|TRBJ2-1|NA
TGTGCCAGCAGTCCCCGCTTGGGAGTAGCGGGACTCTACAATGAGCAGTTCTTC
CASSPRLGVAGLYNEQFF
>NA|15|TRBV24-1|TRBJ1-5|few
TGTGCCACCAGTGATCCTAGGACGGGCAATCAGCCCCAGCATTTT
CATSDPRTGNQPQHF
>NA|14|TRBV28|TRBJ1-1|NA
TGTGCCAGCAGTTCCGTCCGATTGAACACTGAAGCTTTCTTT
CASSSVRLNTEAFF
>NA|14|TRBV12-3/TRBV12-4|TRBJ2-7|few
TGTGCCAGCAGTTCCAGGCCGAGCTCCTACGAGCAGTACTTC
CASSSRPSSYEQYF
>TRBD2|15|TRBV20-1|TRBJ2-7|many
TGCAGTGCTAGGGGGGCTAGCGGGCAAACCTACGAGCAGTACTTC
CSARGASGQTYEQYF
>TRBD2|15|TRBV6-1|TRBJ2-6|NA
TGTGCCACGGGGGGGGGTAACTCTGGGGCCAACGTCCTGACTTTC
CATGGGNSGANVLTF
>TRBD1|15|TRBV9|TRBJ1-2|NA
TGTGCCAGCAGTGACTACAGGGGACTTAACTATGGCTACACCTTC
CASSDYRGLNYGYTF
>NA|15|TRBV6-1|TRBJ2-7|few
TGTGCCAGCAGGGAGTCCTTGGAGGGTTGGAACGAGCAGTACTTC
CASRESLEGWNEQYF
>NA|14|TRBV4-3|TRBJ1-2|NA
TGCGCCAGCAGCCAAGATGCCGGGGGCTATGGCTACACCTTC
CASSQDAGGYGYTF
>TRBD2|15|TRBV6-1|TRBJ2-2|NA
TGTGCCAGCACAACTAGCGGCGCCATGGCCGGGGAGCTGTTTTTT
CASTTSGAMAGELFF
>NA|15|TRBV5-1|TRBJ1-5|NA
TGCGCCAGCAGCTTGGGCGTACAGGGTGAAGAACCCCAGCATTTT
CASSLGVQGEEPQHF
>NA|14|TRBV4-1|TRBJ1-5|many
TGCGCCAGCAGCCAAGACGGGGTAAGCCAGCCCCAGCATTTT
CASSQDGVSQPQHF
>NA|13|TRBV2|TRBJ1-1|NA
TGTGCCAGCAGTGTAGAGGGGCACACTGAAGCTTTCTTT
CASSVEGHTEAFF
>NA|14|TRBV7-9|TRBJ2-3|NA
TGTGCCAGCAGCTTAGAGGGGTGGACAGATACGCAGTATTTT
CASSLEGWTDTQYF
>NA|13|TRBV6-4|TRBJ1-1|NA
TGTGCCAGCAGTGCAAAGGAGAACACTGAAGCTTTCTTT
CASSAKENTEAFF
>NA|17|TRBV3-1|TRBJ2-7|many
TGTGCCAGCAGCCAAGGTTTCTCGGCAGGGGGGATTTACGAGCAGTACTTC
CASSQGFSAGGIYEQYF
>NA|14|TRBV4-1|TRBJ2-7|few
TGCGCCAGCAGCCAAGGGCAGCTCTCCTACGAGCAGTACTTC
CASSQGQLSYEQYF
>NA|13|TRBV5-1|TRBJ2-7|NA
TGCGCCAGCAGTAGCCCCTCCGTGGACGAGCAGTACTTC
CASSSPSVDEQYF
>NA|14|TRBV18|TRBJ2-7|NA
TGTGCCAGCTCACCAACGGACGAGGGGGGCGGGCAGTACTTC
CASSPTDEGGGQYF
>NA|17|TRBV28|TRBJ1-4|NA
TGTGCCAGCAGCCGTAGGAGGGAGGTGGGCAGGAATGAAAAACTGTTTTTT
CASSRRREVGRNEKLFF
>NA|14|TRBV11-2|TRBJ1-1|NA
TGTGCCAGCAGCTTAGATCAGGGATTCTCTGAAGCTTTCTTT
CASSLDQGFSEAFF
>NA|13|TRBV20-1|TRBJ2-3|NA
TGCAGTGCTAGTCCGCTCGGCACAGATACGCAGTATTTT
CSASPLGTDTQYF
>NA|14|TRBV12-3/TRBV12-4|TRBJ2-7|few
TGTGCCAGCAGCAGTGAGGCAGGGCCCTACGAGCAGTACTTC
CASSSEAGPYEQYF
>TRBD1|16|TRBV7-9|TRBJ2-1|NA
TGTGCCAGCAGCCCCGGGACAGCCATCTCCTACAATGAGCAGTTCTTC
CASSPGTAISYNEQFF
>NA|13|TRBV20-1|TRBJ2-1|NA
TGCAGTGCGGACCTCGGGTCGGTGGATGAGCAGTTCTTC
CSADLGSVDEQFF
>NA|12|TRBV11-2|TRBJ1-3|few
TGTGCCAGCAGCTTAGTCGGCAGGATCATATATTTT
CASSLVGRIIYF
>NA|14|TRBV27|TRBJ1-2|NA
TGTGCCAGCAGTTTATCGGGGGACGCTGGAGGCTACACCTTC
CASSLSGDAGGYTF
>TRBD1|15|TRBV28|TRBJ2-7|large
TGTGCCACCTCTTCCGGGACAGGGGGCTCCTACGAGCAGTACTTC
CATSSGTGGSYEQYF
>TRBD1|14|TRBV28|TRBJ2-7|NA
TGTGCCAGCTACGGGACAGGAAGCTCCTACGAGCAGTACTTC
CASYGTGSSYEQYF
>NA|13|TRBV6-5|TRBJ2-3|large
TGTGCCAGCAGTTACGACCTCACAGATACGCAGTATTTT
CASSYDLTDTQYF
>NA|13|TRBV20-1|TRBJ2-7|few
TGCAGTGCCCCGGCCGAGGACCTCTACGAGCAGTACTTC
CSAPAEDLYEQYF
>NA|16|TRBV6-1|TRBJ1-3|NA
TGTGCCAGCATTGTTGGGGGCCCTGCCTCTGGAAACACCTTTTATTTT
CASIVGGPASGNTFYF
>NA|13|TRBV3-1|TRBJ1-1|NA
TGTGCCAGCAGCCAGATGTCGGCGGGTCCGGCTTTCTTT
CASSQMSAGPAFF
>NA|13|TRBV28|TRBJ1-1|few
TGTGCCAGCACCCGATCGCTGGGTACTGAAGCTTTCTTT
CASTRSLGTEAFF
>NA|13|TRBV15|TRBJ1-5|medium-sized
TGTGCCACCAGCAGAGTTAGCAATCAGCCCCAGCATTTT
CATSRVSNQPQHF
>NA|13|TRBV28|TRBJ2-7|few
TGTGCCAGCAGTTTAGGGACCGCGGGCGAGCAGTACTTC
CASSLGTAGEQYF
>TRBD1|20|TRBV10-3|TRBJ1-2|NA
TGTGCCATCAGTGAGTCTGATATACTAGACAGGGGGGCGGACAACTATGGCTACACCTTC
CAISESDILDRGADNYGYTF
>NA|14|TRBV24-1|TRBJ2-3|few
TGTGCCACCAGTGAGGGCAGGGCATCGAAGCCGCAGTATTTT
CATSEGRASKPQYF
>NA|14|TRBV27|TRBJ2-7|NA
TGTGCCAGCAGTCAGCGACAGGCTAAGTACGAGCAGTACTTC
CASSQRQAKYEQYF
>TRBD2|15|TRBV5-1|TRBJ2-2|NA
TGCGCCAGCAGCTTGGGACTAGCGGGAGCCGGGGAGCTGTTTTTT
CASSLGLAGAGELFF
>NA|14|TRBV24-1|TRBJ2-3|few
TGTGCCACTACGGGTCGCGAAGGTATTGATACGCAGTATTTT
CATTGREGIDTQYF
>TRBD2|16|TRBV6-2/TRBV6-3|TRBJ2-1|large
TGTGCCAGCAGTTACGGACTAGCGGGACCATACAATGAGCAGTTCTTC
CASSYGLAGPYNEQFF
>TRBD1|15|TRBV27|TRBJ1-2|NA
TGTGCCAGCAGTTTATCGGAGGGGGCGCGGTATGGCTACACCTTC
CASSLSEGARYGYTF
>TRBD2|15|TRBV4-1|TRBJ2-2|many
TGCGCCAGCAGCCCGACTAGCGGTTTACTCGGGGAGCTGTTTTTT
CASSPTSGLLGELFF
>TRBD1|15|TRBV5-1|TRBJ1-2|NA
TGCGCCAGCAGCTTGGGGGACAGGATTAACTATGGCTACACCTTC
CASSLGDRINYGYTF
>NA|15|TRBV27|TRBJ2-7|NA
TGTGCCAGCAGTATGGCTCTCGGGGCCCGGTACGAGCAGTACTTC
CASSMALGARYEQYF
>NA|14|TRBV6-1|TRBJ2-7|few
TGTGCCAGCAGGAAACAGACCTTCTCCTACGAGCAGTACTTC
CASRKQTFSYEQYF